These 6 T cell receptor beta chains share one sample of origin, sequenced in a study of graft-versus-host responses after intestinal transplantation. Clones were read by immunoSEQ multiplex PCR, and TCRdb kept only the in-frame ones, dropping some. The sample contains nearly 95,000 clones, approximately 94% of which appear only once. Their cognate antigens are unknown. The sequencing here drew on unstimulated CD8+ T cells sorted from spleen or lymph node cells, taken before intestinal transplant. All receptors come from a human donor who received an intestinal transplant.

The chain is built from TRBV9 and TRBJ2-4, with D possibly matching TRBD2 (5 bases). The CDR3 extends over 20 amino acids. Germline V gene lookup returns CDR1 SGDLS and CDR2 YYNGEE. Between the trimmed V and J ends, which lost 4 bases and 0 bases, there was a span of 26 bases. Here the CDR3 reads CASSPRLAGDPILAKNIQYF. The DNA of the CDR3 is TGTGCCAGCAGCCCCCGGTTAGCCGGGGATCCCATACTAGCCAAAAACATTCAGTACTTC.

The chain joins TRBV7-2 to TRBJ2-3, with D perhaps TRBD2 (6 bases). The CDR3 runs 15 residues. CDR1 is SGHTA and CDR2 is FQGNSA in the germline V gene. V gave up 7 bases and J gave up 3 bases, with 17 bases separating them. The CDR3 loop is CASTLPGGATDTQYF. CDR3 coding DNA: TGTGCCAGCACCCTCCCCGGCGGGGCGACAGATACGCAGTATTTT.

Note on this clone: The sample carries other DNA sequences with the same CDR3. This sequence joins TRBV30 and TRBJ1-1; TRBD1 agrees at 7 bases. Germline CDR1 GTSNPN, CDR2 SVGIG (reference sequence). CDR3 length: 13 residues. The V and J ends lost 3 bases and 1 base, in that order; junction bases with no gene match: 2. CDR3 amino acids: CAWSTGANTEAFF. CDR3 sequence (DNA): TGTGCCTGGAGCACAGGGGCGAACACTGAAGCTTTCTTT.

This chain links TRBV29-1 with TRBJ1-2; D not certain. This CDR3 has 12 residues. Trimming removed 2 bases at V and 1 base at J, with 5 bases between. Looked up from germline, CDR1 is SQVTM and CDR2 is ANQGSEA. CDR3 sequence (DNA): TGCAGCGTTGAAACAGTTAACTATGGCTACACCTTC. Translating gives CSVETVNYGYTF.

For the CDR3, the DNA is TGCAGCGTTGAGGGGACATCGGGCTACACCTTC. Translated, it gives CSVEGTSGYTF. This chain links TRBV29-1 with TRBJ1-2; possible D gene TRBD1, 6 bases. Germline V gives CDR1 SQVTM, CDR2 ANQGSEA. The germline V and J ends were trimmed by 3 bases and 8 bases, with 10 bases remaining between them. CDR3 length: 11 residues.

The chain is built from TRBV7-8 and TRBJ2-7; 12 nucleotides align to TRBD2. The CDR3 runs to 19 residues. CDR1 is SGHVS, CDR2 FQNEAQ, per germline. V lost 10 bases, J lost 1 base, and 20 bases stayed unmatched. CDR3 loop: CATQSDGGQGLAGSYEQYF. The CDR3 nucleotides are TGTGCCACCCAGTCTGATGGGGGTCAGGGACTAGCGGGTTCCTACGAGCAGTACTTC.